The entry below describes one T cell receptor beta chain. The antigen is not known. In the authors' methods: Junction-only sequences without quality scores came from ImmunoSEQ, so filtering differed. The protocol was immunoSEQ multiplex PCR, while the TCRdb copy is restricted to in-frame clones and leaves out a portion. V, J and clone size were drawn from that table, and D and trimming were deduced from the DNA. This table holds some 2,500,000 clones, 80% to 95% found once. The data are from a study of shared clonotypes between healthy human individuals. Regarding the study as a whole: In having few donors, the study represented limited genetic and exposure-history diversity. Memory subsets had estimated richness that was generally smaller than that of naive subsets.

V gave up 6 bases and J gave up 1 base, with 15 bases separating them. Germline CDR1 reads SGHTA; CDR2 reads FQGNSA. The CDR3 has 15 amino acids. This receptor was taken from a man aged 18 to 30 in good health. Some clones in this sample may be carry-over from other donors' samples. Input material: naive CD4+ T cells from PBMCs. The subset here: CD45RA+ positively selected. The gene calls are TRBV7-2 and TRBJ1-2, with no clear D. The CDR3 sequence: CASSPAPSSNYGYTF. As DNA, the CDR3 is TGTGCCAGCAGTCCGGCCCCCAGTAGTAACTATGGCTACACCTTC.